This T cell receptor (beta chain) was profiled in a study of blood T cells in healthy people across ages. Findings and limits, study-wide: In the absence of known donor CMV status, changes in expanded clonotypes were possibly confounded. Age showed a roughly linear inverse relationship with TCR beta diversity per million T cells.

The V gene's germline CDR1 is SQVTM and CDR2 ANQGSEA. The CDR3 has 17 amino acids. This clonotype appeared once. No antigen is known for it. Sample-barcoded 5' priming and a J-beta primer mix drove a second PCR of about 6 to 12 cycles. All cDNA molecules were each tagged by a template-switch adaptor with 12 random nucleotides. Every sample gave at least 2.5 million paired-end reads containing CDR3. TCRdb re-analysed the 5' RACE reads in MiXCR, keeping a single row per CDR3 protein. The table has about 1,000,000 distinct CDR3 sequences, 40% to 45% seen once. This TCR was recovered from a woman aged 55-69 years in good health. Sequencing was performed on blood. The V call is TRBV29-1, the J call TRBJ2-4, with 7 bases aligning to TRBD1. The J call may be faulty, since TRBJ2-7 better matches the DNA end. The CDR3 DNA reads as TGCAGCGTTGAAGATCTGCCCCCGGGGACAGACCCCTACGAGCAGTACTTC. It encodes CSVEDLPPGTDPYEQYF.